The 5 T cell receptor beta chains reported below all come from one sample, sequenced in a study of cytomegalovirus exposure and HLA in healthy donors. Primers included in the PCR were 60 Vbeta and 13 Jbeta primers. The method was immunoSEQ multiplex PCR; TCRdb's version includes in-frame clones alone and lacks a portion of them. The sample has about 160,000 clones, around 83% seen once. Sequenced: PBMCs. These receptors came from a man aged 50-59 years in good health and CMV-seropositive.

This sequence joins TRBV28 and TRBJ2-7; TRBD2 matches 8 bases. Looked up from germline, CDR1 is MDHEN and CDR2 is SYDVKM. The CDR3 length is 16 residues. After removal of 6 bases from V and 0 bases from J, the junction contained 10 bases not matched to a gene. This CDR3 reads CASSSLKRESSYEQYV. DNA for the CDR3: TGTGCCAGCAGCTCCCTTAAGCGGGAGAGCTCCTACGAGCAGTACGTC.

This chain links TRBV6-6 with TRBJ1-1; D is uncertain. The germline CDR1 and CDR2 sequences are MNHNY and SVGAGI (reference sequence). The CDR3 loop spans 13 amino acids. V was clipped by 0 bases and J by 6 bases, with 8 bases between them. The CDR3, as DNA: TGTGCCAGCAGTTACTCGAGAGAGGCTGAAGCTTTCTTT. Translated, it gives CASSYSREAEAFF.

The V gene is TRBV6-1, the J gene TRBJ2-3; 8 positions match TRBD2. Unmatched junction bases numbered 7, after V lost 2 bases and J lost 6 bases. The CDR3 has 15 amino acids. Per the germline V gene, CDR1 is MNHNS and CDR2 is SASEGT. CDR3 sequence reads: CASSEIAGMGDTQYF. The CDR3 coding sequence is TGTGCCAGCAGTGAAATAGCGGGAATGGGCGATACGCAGTATTTT.

The rearrangement uses TRBV7-8 and TRBJ2-1; D might be TRBD2 (6 bases). The CDR3 has 15 residues. The V and J ends lost 4 bases and 7 bases respectively, with 17 bases between them. Germline lookup yields CDR1 SGHVS and CDR2 FQNEAQ. The CDR3 DNA is TGTGCCAGCAGCTCTGGGAGGTGGGAGCAGAATGAGCAGTTCTTC. Its protein product is CASSSGRWEQNEQFF.

The DNA of the CDR3 is TGTGCCACCAGCAGAGAGGGACAGGGGGTCAATCAGCCCCAGCATTTT. Its translation: CATSREGQGVNQPQHF. The J gene is TRBJ1-5, the V gene TRBV15; TRBD1 matches at 11 bases. V gave up 0 bases and J gave up 3 bases; unmatched junction bases: 1. The V gene's germline CDR1 is LNHNV and CDR2 YYDKDF (reference sequence). This CDR3 contains 16 residues.